This TCR beta chain stems from a study of T cell changes during pregnancy in multiple sclerosis. TCRdb keeps only in-frame clones here, not all; method: immunoSEQ multiplex PCR. The sample yields over 35,000 clones, around 90% seen once. The V end lost 5 bases, the J end lost 3 bases, and 6 bases lay between the germline ends. CDR3 length: 12 residues. From germline, CDR1 is SNHLY and CDR2 FYNNEI. The chain links TRBV2 to TRBJ2-3; unclear D gene. The receptor comes from a female donor with multiple sclerosis, enrolled in a pregnancy study. The sample in question was peripheral blood, obtained before pregnancy. For the CDR3, the DNA is TGTGCCAGCAGTCCGAGGACAGATACGCAGTATTTT. This encodes CASSPRTDTQYF.